The source of this T cell receptor beta chain is a study of OX40 agonist ivuxolimab in advanced cancers. Data came from immunoSEQ multiplex PCR; TCRdb stores just in-frame clones and leaves some out. This table holds nearly 80,000 clones, approximately 91% found once. The sequence was obtained from an adult with an advanced solid tumor such as melanoma, head and neck, liver or kidney cancer. Source: CD4+ or CD8+ T cells sorted from blood, taken in a trial of the OX40 agonist ivuxolimab.

The CDR3 region is CASSSLSSTDTQYF. DNA for the CDR3: TGTGCCAGCAGCTCCTTATCAAGCACAGATACGCAGTATTTT. The chain carries TRBV7-9 and TRBJ2-3; D ambiguous. Germline V CDR1 and CDR2: SEHNR, FQNEAQ (reference sequence). The CDR3 length is 14 residues. V was cut by 4 bases and J by 0 bases, with 8 bases left in between.